The 3 T cell receptor beta chains below all came from one sample that was sequenced in a study of blood T cells in healthy people across ages. Through a sample-barcoded 5' primer and a J-beta primer mix, a second PCR was run for roughly 7 to 12 cycles. TCRdb independently ran MiXCR on the 5' RACE reads; one entry per CDR3 protein. The sample carries some 710,000 distinct CDR3 sequences, 46% recorded once. Sample: blood. These receptors were taken from an older man in good health.

This chain's CDR3 is CASSVDFRYGGDEQFF. DNA for the CDR3: TGTGCCAGCAGCGTAGATTTTAGGTACGGGGGAGATGAGCAGTTCTTC. The chain couples TRBV9 to TRBJ2-1; tentative D call: TRBD2 (6 bases). CDR1 is SGDLS and CDR2 is YYNGEE in the germline V gene. This CDR3 contains 16 residues. V lost 0 bases to trimming and J lost 8 bases, with 18 bases between them.

This clonotype showed up just once. Because the CDR3 is missing its conserved closing phenylalanine or tryptophan, this is likely a read error. This chain joins TRBV12-3 or TRBV12-4 and TRBJ2-6; D remains unclear. The V end lost 3 bases, the J end lost 0 bases, and 9 bases lay between the germline ends. CDR3 length: 16 residues. The CDR3 spells CASSFTLDSGANVLTL. DNA for the CDR3: TGTGCCAGCAGTTTTACTCTTGACTCTGGGGCCAACGTCCTGACTTTA.

About this clonotype itself: Possible read error: a much larger clone is one base away. The chain combines TRBV29-1 with TRBJ1-4, with a possible D match to TRBD1 (6 bases). This CDR3 is 13 amino acids long. Germline V gives CDR1 SQVTM, CDR2 ANQGSEA. V was pared by 6 bases and J by 8 bases, with 16 bases between. The CDR3 sequence: CSVGQSEKEKLFF. CDR3 nucleotides: TGCAGCGTAGGACAGAGTGAAAAGGAAAAACTGTTTTTT.